The 27 T cell receptor beta chains reported below all come from one sample, sequenced in a study of cytomegalovirus exposure and HLA in healthy donors. PCR amplification relied on 60 Vbeta primers (plus 13 Jbeta primers). Data came from immunoSEQ multiplex PCR; TCRdb stores just in-frame clones and leaves some out. With about 210,000 clones in the sample, the ten largest clones hold roughly 0.98%. Sequenced: PBMCs. Every receptor here comes from a woman aged 25 to 45 in good health and CMV-seropositive.

The chain links TRBV29-1 to TRBJ2-1, with D tentatively TRBD1 (5 bases). This CDR3 contains 16 residues. From germline, CDR1 is SQVTM and CDR2 ANQGSEA. V was pared by 1 base and J by 0 bases, with 13 bases between. Written as DNA, the CDR3 is TGCAGCGTTGAAGGAAGGACACGCAGCTCCTACAATGAGCAGTTCTTC. This sequence encodes CSVEGRTRSSYNEQFF.

The V and J genes are TRBV2 and TRBJ2-1; TRBD2 matches 11 bases. V shed 6 bases and J 2 bases; nucleotides not matched to a gene: 3. Germline values: CDR1 SNHLY, CDR2 FYNNEI. The CDR3 has 15 amino acids. CDR3: CASSLLAGAYNEQFF. As DNA, the CDR3 is TGTGCCAGCAGCTTACTAGCGGGAGCCTACAATGAGCAGTTCTTC. Full variable domain (rest looked up from reference TRBV2 and TRBJ2-1): EPEVTQTPSHQVTQMGQEVILRCVPISNHLYFYWYRQILGQKVEFLVSFYNNEISEKSEIFDDQFSVERPDGSNFTLKIRSTKLEDSAMYFCASSLLAGAYNEQFFGPGTRLTVL.

This sequence joins TRBV5-1 and TRBJ2-7; TRBD2 is a possible D gene (5 bases). The CDR3 spans 15 residues. Germline loops: CDR1 SGHRS, CDR2 YFSETQ. The germline V and J ends were trimmed by 1 base and 1 base, with 12 bases remaining between them. The CDR3 sequence: CASSLTGMESYEQYF. The CDR3 DNA follows: TGCGCCAGCAGCTTGACCGGGATGGAGTCCTACGAGCAGTACTTC.

J is TRBJ2-3 and V is TRBV7-6; 9 bases match TRBD2. V was pared by 1 base and J by 3 bases, with 5 bases of the junction left unmatched. The CDR3 has 16 residues. In germline, CDR1 is SGHVS, CDR2 FNYEAQ. The CDR3 DNA sequence: TGTGCCAGCAGCTTAGGAAAGCGGGAGGTGACAGATACGCAGTATTTT. Residues: CASSLGKREVTDTQYF.

This clone is labeled medium-sized based on frequency. The chain combines TRBV6-1 with TRBJ1-4; possible D gene TRBD1, 5 bases. The CDR3 spans 16 residues. CDR1 and CDR2 from the germline V gene are MNHNS and SASEGT. The V end lost 1 base, the J end lost 8 bases, and 17 bases lay between the germline ends. The CDR3 loop reads CASSEGIRVVWEKLFF. CDR3 sequence (DNA): TGTGCCAGCAGTGAAGGCATCAGGGTTGTTTGGGAAAAACTGTTTTTT.

This chain joins TRBV6-6 and TRBJ2-3, with 7 bases matching TRBD1. V shed 6 bases and J 3 bases; nucleotides not matched to a gene: 3. The CDR3 is made up of 13 amino acids. Germline lookup yields CDR1 MNHNY and CDR2 SVGAGI (reference sequence). The CDR3 DNA is TGTGCCAGCAGATCGACAGGGACAGATACGCAGTATTTT. Its protein product is CASRSTGTDTQYF.

This sequence joins TRBV4-3 and TRBJ2-1, with D maybe TRBD2 (6 bases). Trimming took off 1 base at V and 13 bases at J, with 8 bases between the two ends. Germline lookup yields CDR1 LGHNA and CDR2 YSLEER. The CDR3 is 11 amino acids. The CDR3 DNA sequence: TGCGCCAGCAGCCAAGGGGAGGAACAGTTCTTC. This sequence encodes CASSQGEEQFF.

The chain has TRBV19 and TRBJ1-4, with D possibly being TRBD1 (5 bases). CDR3 size: 16 residues. Trimming cost V 1 base and J 4 bases, with 13 bases left between them. Germline loops: CDR1 LNHDA, CDR2 SQIVND (reference sequence). CDR3 protein: CASSIGATAHNEKLFF. The CDR3 DNA reads as TGTGCCAGTAGTATAGGGGCGACAGCGCATAATGAAAAACTGTTTTTT.

This chain connects TRBV6-1 to TRBJ1-6, with TRBD1 matching over 8 bases. CDR1 and CDR2 (germline): MNHNS, SASEGT. The CDR3 is 15 amino acids. V shed 6 bases, J shed 10 bases, and the junction held 11 bases outside the gene matches. CDR3 loop: CASRSGQGTWSPLHF. The CDR3 DNA follows: TGTGCCAGCAGATCCGGACAGGGAACGTGGTCACCCCTCCACTTT.

This sequence joins TRBV5-6 and TRBJ2-3; TRBD2 might be the D (6 bases). The CDR3 spans 17 residues. Germline V CDR1 and CDR2: SGHDT, YYEEEE. The V and J ends lost 2 bases and 0 bases respectively, with 16 bases between them. DNA of the CDR3: TGTGCCAGCAGCTTAAAGAGGCGGGGTACTAGCACAGATACGCAGTATTTT. Translating gives CASSLKRRGTSTDTQYF.

The V gene is TRBV4-3, the J gene TRBJ2-7; no definite D call. The CDR3 extends over 14 amino acids. V dropped 0 bases and J dropped 3 bases, with 9 bases sitting between them. Germline V gene sequence: CDR1 LGHNA, CDR2 YSLEER. The CDR3 loop reads CASSQEPAYYEQYF. The DNA for the CDR3 is TGCGCCAGCAGCCAAGAGCCTGCCTACTACGAGCAGTACTTC.

The rearrangement uses TRBV19 and TRBJ2-1; D might be TRBD2 (7 bases). The CDR3 runs to 17 residues. Germline CDR1 reads LNHDA; CDR2 reads SQIVND (reference sequence). V was cut by 6 bases and J by 6 bases, with 24 bases left in between. The CDR3 DNA is TGTGCCAGTAGCCTCGGGGGTGGGGGGGCTCCACTCAATGAGCAGTTCTTC. Its protein product is CASSLGGGGAPLNEQFF.

The V gene is TRBV10-2, the J gene TRBJ2-3; possibly TRBD1 for D (5 bases). CDR3 length equals 14 residues. Trimming left V 2 bases short and J 5 bases short, with 11 bases between. Germline CDR1 is WSHSY and CDR2 is SAAADI. CDR3 sequence: CASSEDSPGDTQYF. CDR3 nucleotides: TGCGCCAGCAGTGAGGACAGTCCCGGAGATACGCAGTATTTT.

This chain uses TRBV29-1 with TRBJ1-5, with 8 nucleotides matching TRBD1. The V gene end was trimmed by 6 bases and the J gene end by 7 bases; junction bases not matched to a gene: 5. The CDR3 runs to 12 residues. Germline CDR1 SQVTM, CDR2 ANQGSEA. The CDR3 loop is CSVQNRGQPQHF. The CDR3 DNA is TGCAGCGTGCAGAACAGGGGGCAGCCCCAGCATTTT. Using reference TRBV29-1 and TRBJ1-5 for the parts outside the CDR3, the full variable domain is SAVISQKPSRDICQRGTSLTIQCQVDSQVTMMFWYRQQPGQSLTLIATANQGSEATYESGFVIDKFPISRPNLTFSTLTVSNMSPEDSSIYLCSVQNRGQPQHFGDGTRLSIL.

V usage is TRBV9 and J usage is TRBJ2-7; 7 nucleotides agree with TRBD2. Germline lookup yields CDR1 SGDLS and CDR2 YYNGEE. Germline trimming cut 4 bases from V and 1 base from J; bases unmatched to any gene: 11. CDR3 size: 16 residues. CDR3 in DNA: TGTGCCAGCAGCCTCGAGAGCGAGCGGGGATCCTACGAGCAGTACTTC. Translation: CASSLESERGSYEQYF.

The chain carries TRBV5-1 and TRBJ2-3; perhaps TRBD2 as D (6 bases). The length of the CDR3 is 15 residues. Germline values: CDR1 SGHRS, CDR2 YFSETQ. Between the trimmed V and J ends, which lost 5 bases and 1 base, there was a span of 14 bases. CDR3 residues: CASRFERARTDTQYF. CDR3 bases: TGCGCCAGCAGATTCGAGCGGGCCCGCACAGATACGCAGTATTTT.

The chain is built from TRBV2 and TRBJ1-2, with TRBD1 as a possible D gene (5 bases). Trimming stripped 5 bases from V and 7 bases from J, with 8 bases between. Germline CDR1 is SNHLY and CDR2 is FYNNEI. The CDR3 totals 11 residues. The CDR3 nucleotides are TGTGCCAGCAGTCAGGGTGGTGGCTACACCTTC. This translates into CASSQGGGYTF.

V usage is TRBV11-2 and J usage is TRBJ2-5; TRBD1 matches 9 bases. Germline CDR1 and CDR2: SGHAT and FQNNGV. Trimming removed 3 bases from V and 5 bases from J; junction bases left unmatched: 16. This CDR3 has 18 residues. The DNA for the CDR3 is TGTGCCAGCAGCTTGCTGACCGGGACAGGGTTTAACGAGGAGACCCAGTACTTC. It yields the protein CASSLLTGTGFNEETQYF.

V usage is TRBV27 and J usage is TRBJ1-5; maybe TRBD1 (6 bases). Trimming pared 0 bases from V and 5 bases from J, leaving 14 bases between. This CDR3 region has 16 residues. From germline, CDR1 is MNHEY and CDR2 SMNVEV (reference sequence). This CDR3 is CASSLSAGERDQPQHF. CDR3 nucleotide sequence: TGTGCCAGCAGTTTATCGGCAGGGGAAAGGGATCAGCCCCAGCATTTT.

For the CDR3, the DNA is TGTGCCAGCAGCTTTCCCCGTACTAGCGGGAGAACCGACGAGCAGTACTTC. It translates to CASSFPRTSGRTDEQYF. The chain employs TRBV7-2 and TRBJ2-7; 11 positions agree with TRBD2. CDR3 length: 17 residues. CDR1 SGHTA and CDR2 FQGNSA come from the germline V gene. J gave up 5 bases and V 3 bases, and 12 bases lay outside the gene matches.

The chain carries TRBV9 and TRBJ1-4; D gene ambiguous. V dropped 4 bases and J dropped 7 bases, with 11 bases sitting between them. This CDR3 is built from 13 residues. Germline loops: CDR1 SGDLS, CDR2 YYNGEE. In nucleotides, the CDR3 is TGTGCCAGCAGCCCCCCCGCGGGTGAAAAACTGTTTTTT. Encoded protein: CASSPPAGEKLFF.

V and J are TRBV11-2 and TRBJ1-1; TRBD1 matches at 7 bases. Germline values: CDR1 SGHAT, CDR2 FQNNGV. With 5 bases clipped from V and 8 bases from J, the junction kept 8 bases outside the gene matches. The CDR3 has 13 residues. The CDR3 loop reads CASSPDRWPEAFF. For the CDR3, the DNA is TGTGCCAGCAGCCCGGACAGGTGGCCGGAAGCTTTCTTT.

V usage is TRBV7-2 and J usage is TRBJ2-1, with D hard to call. V was shortened by 5 bases and J by 0 bases, with 11 bases between the two germline ends. This CDR3 is 15 amino acids long. The germline gives CDR1 SGHTA, CDR2 FQGNSA. The CDR3 DNA sequence: TGTGCCAGCAGCCCACCGTCAGGCTCCTACAATGAGCAGTTCTTC. This gives the protein CASSPPSGSYNEQFF.

The chain links TRBV10-3 to TRBJ2-5; 12 bases line up with TRBD2. Germline loops: CDR1 ENHRY, CDR2 SYGVKD. This CDR3 is built from 16 residues. The V segment lost 8 bases and the J segment 5 bases; nucleotides outside the gene matches: 12. Written as DNA, the CDR3 is TGTGCCATCGGCGGACTAGCGGGGAGCCTCGGCGAGACCCAGTACTTC. Translating gives CAIGGLAGSLGETQYF.

The chain couples TRBV5-1 to TRBJ2-5; D gene uncertain. The CDR3 loop spans 14 amino acids. Between the trimmed V and J ends, which lost 0 bases and 3 bases, there was a span of 9 bases. Germline loops: CDR1 SGHRS, CDR2 YFSETQ. CDR3 in DNA: TGCGCCAGCAGCTTGGAATTTAGTAAAGAGACCCAGTACTTC. Translating gives CASSLEFSKETQYF.

The CDR3 protein is CASRLRGGEGGYTF. The CDR3 DNA reads as TGTGCCAGTAGACTAAGAGGAGGGGAGGGTGGCTACACCTTC. This chain joins TRBV19 and TRBJ1-2; the D gene is possibly TRBD1 (5 bases). The CDR3 contains 14 residues. CDR1 is LNHDA and CDR2 is SQIVND in the germline V gene (reference sequence). V lost 6 bases, J lost 7 bases, and 18 bases lay in between.

The V call is TRBV6-5, the J call TRBJ2-3, with D tentatively TRBD2 (5 bases). CDR3 length: 16 residues. Germline loops: CDR1 MNHEY, CDR2 SVGAGI. Trimming pared 4 bases from V and 2 bases from J, leaving 16 bases between. Here the CDR3 reads CASSSILGSYTDTQYF. The CDR3 DNA sequence: TGTGCCAGCAGTTCCATACTAGGGAGTTACACAGATACGCAGTATTTT.